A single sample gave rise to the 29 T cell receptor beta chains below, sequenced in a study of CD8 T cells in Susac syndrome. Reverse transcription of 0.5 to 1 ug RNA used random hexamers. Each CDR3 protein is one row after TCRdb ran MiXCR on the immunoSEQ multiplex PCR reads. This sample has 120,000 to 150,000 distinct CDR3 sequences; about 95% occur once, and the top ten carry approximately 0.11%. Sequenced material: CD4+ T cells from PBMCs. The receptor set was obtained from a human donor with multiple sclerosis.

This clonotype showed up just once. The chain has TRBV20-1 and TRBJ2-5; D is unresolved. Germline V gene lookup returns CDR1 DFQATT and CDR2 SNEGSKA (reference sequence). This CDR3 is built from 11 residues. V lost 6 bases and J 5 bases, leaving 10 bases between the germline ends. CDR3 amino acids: CSAHYPETQYF. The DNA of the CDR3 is TGCAGTGCGCACTACCCCGAGACCCAGTACTTC.

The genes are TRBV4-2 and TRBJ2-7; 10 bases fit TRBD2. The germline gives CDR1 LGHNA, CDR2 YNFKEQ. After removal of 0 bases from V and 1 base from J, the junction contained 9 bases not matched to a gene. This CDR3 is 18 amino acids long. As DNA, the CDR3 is TGTGCCAGCAGCCAAGAGGGTAGCGGGGGGCGTATGTCCTACGAGCAGTACTTC. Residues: CASSQEGSGGRMSYEQYF.

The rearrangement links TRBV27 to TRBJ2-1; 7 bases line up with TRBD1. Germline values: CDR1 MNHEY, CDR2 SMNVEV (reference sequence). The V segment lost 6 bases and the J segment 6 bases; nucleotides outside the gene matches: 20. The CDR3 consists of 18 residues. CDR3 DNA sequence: TGTGCCAGCAGCGATTTCACCGGGAAGGGGGCGAGGTCCAATGAGCAGTTCTTC. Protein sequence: CASSDFTGKGARSNEQFF.

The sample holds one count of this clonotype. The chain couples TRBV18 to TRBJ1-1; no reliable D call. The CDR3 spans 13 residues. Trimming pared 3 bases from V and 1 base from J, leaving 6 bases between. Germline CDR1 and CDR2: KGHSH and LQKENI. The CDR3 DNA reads TGTGCCAGCTCACCGAACCCGAACACTGAAGCTTTCTTT. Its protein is CASSPNPNTEAFF.

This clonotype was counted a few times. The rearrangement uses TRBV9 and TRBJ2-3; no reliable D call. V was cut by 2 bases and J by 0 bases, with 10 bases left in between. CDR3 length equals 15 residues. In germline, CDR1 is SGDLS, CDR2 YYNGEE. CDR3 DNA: TGTGCCAGCAGCGTGGTCTCAGCTAGCACAGATACGCAGTATTTT. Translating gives CASSVVSASTDTQYF.

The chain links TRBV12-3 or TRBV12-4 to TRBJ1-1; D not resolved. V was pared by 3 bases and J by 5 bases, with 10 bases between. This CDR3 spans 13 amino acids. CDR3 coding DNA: TGTGCCAGCAGTTTCCGGGAGAGAACTGAAGCTTTCTTT. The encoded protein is CASSFRERTEAFF.

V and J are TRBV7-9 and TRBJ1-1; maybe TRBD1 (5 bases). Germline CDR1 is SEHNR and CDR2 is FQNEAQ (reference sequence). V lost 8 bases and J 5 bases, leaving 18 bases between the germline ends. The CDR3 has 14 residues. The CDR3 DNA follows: TGTGCCAGCCAAACCCAGGGAGTCTTGACTGAAGCTTTCTTT. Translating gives CASQTQGVLTEAFF. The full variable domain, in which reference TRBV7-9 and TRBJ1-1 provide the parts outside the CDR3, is DTGVSQNPRHKITKRGQNVTFRCDPISEHNRLYWYRQTLGQGPEFLTYFQNEAQLEKSRLLSDRFSAERPKGSFSTLEIQRTEQGDSAMYLCASQTQGVLTEAFFGQGTRLTVV.

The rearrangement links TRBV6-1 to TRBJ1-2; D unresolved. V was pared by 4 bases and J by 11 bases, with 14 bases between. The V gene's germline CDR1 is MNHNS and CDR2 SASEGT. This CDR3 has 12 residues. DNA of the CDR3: TGTGCCAGCAGTGTATCCCGGCAGCTTTACACCTTC. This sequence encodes CASSVSRQLYTF.

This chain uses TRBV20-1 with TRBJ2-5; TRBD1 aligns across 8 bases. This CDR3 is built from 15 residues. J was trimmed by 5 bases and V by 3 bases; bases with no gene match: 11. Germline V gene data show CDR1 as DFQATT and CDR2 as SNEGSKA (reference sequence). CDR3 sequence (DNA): TGCAGTGCTAGTCCCACGAGGACAGGGTTCGAGACCCAGTACTTC. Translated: CSASPTRTGFETQYF.

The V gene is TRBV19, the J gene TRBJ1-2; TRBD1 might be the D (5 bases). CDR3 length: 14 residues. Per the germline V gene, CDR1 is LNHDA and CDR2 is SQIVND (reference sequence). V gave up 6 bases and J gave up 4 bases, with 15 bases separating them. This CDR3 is CASSGEGFGYGYTF. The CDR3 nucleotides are TGTGCCAGTAGCGGGGAGGGGTTCGGCTATGGCTACACCTTC. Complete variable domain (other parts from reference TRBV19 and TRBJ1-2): DGGITQSPKYLFRKEGQNVTLSCEQNLNHDAMYWYRQDPGQGLRLIYYSQIVNDFQKGDIAEGYSVSREKKESFPLTVTSAQKNPTAFYLCASSGEGFGYGYTFGSGTRLTVV.

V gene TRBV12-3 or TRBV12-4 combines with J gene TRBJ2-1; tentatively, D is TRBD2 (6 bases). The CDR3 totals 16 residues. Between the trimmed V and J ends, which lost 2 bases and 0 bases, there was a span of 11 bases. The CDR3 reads CASSLTGGASYNEQFF. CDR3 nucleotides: TGTGCCAGCAGTTTAACAGGAGGGGCCTCCTACAATGAGCAGTTCTTC.

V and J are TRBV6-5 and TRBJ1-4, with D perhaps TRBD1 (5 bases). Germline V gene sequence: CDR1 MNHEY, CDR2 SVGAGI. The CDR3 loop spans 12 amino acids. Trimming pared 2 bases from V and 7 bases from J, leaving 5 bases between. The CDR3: CASSYGGEKLFF. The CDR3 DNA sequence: TGTGCCAGCAGTTACGGGGGTGAAAAACTGTTTTTT.

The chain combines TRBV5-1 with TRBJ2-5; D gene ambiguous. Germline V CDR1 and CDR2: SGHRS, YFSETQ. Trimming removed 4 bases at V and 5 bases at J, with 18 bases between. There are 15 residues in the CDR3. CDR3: CASSPTWTRTETQYF. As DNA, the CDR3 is TGCGCCAGCAGCCCTACTTGGACCCGGACGGAGACCCAGTACTTC.

CDR3 region: CSAGTGTGSEQFF. The CDR3 DNA is TGCAGTGCCGGGACTGGGACAGGGAGTGAGCAGTTCTTC. This chain uses TRBV20-1 with TRBJ2-1; 9 nucleotides agree with TRBD1. Germline-derived CDR1 and CDR2 are DFQATT and SNEGSKA (reference sequence). The CDR3 spans 13 residues. V was clipped by 6 bases and J by 9 bases; unmatched bases: 9.

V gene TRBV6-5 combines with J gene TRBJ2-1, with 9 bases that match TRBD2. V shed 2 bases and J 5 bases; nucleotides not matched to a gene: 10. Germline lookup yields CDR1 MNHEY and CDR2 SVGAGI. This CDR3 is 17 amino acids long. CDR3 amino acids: CASSYAVGAGGNNEQFF. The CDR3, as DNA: TGTGCCAGCAGTTACGCGGTGGGAGCGGGGGGAAACAATGAGCAGTTCTTC.

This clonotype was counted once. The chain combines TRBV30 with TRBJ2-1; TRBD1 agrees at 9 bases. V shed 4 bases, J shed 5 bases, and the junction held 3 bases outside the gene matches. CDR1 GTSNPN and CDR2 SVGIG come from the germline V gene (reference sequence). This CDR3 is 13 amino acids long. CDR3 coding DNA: TGTGCCTGGACTCGGGACAGGGACAATGAGCAGTTCTTC. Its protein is CAWTRDRDNEQFF.

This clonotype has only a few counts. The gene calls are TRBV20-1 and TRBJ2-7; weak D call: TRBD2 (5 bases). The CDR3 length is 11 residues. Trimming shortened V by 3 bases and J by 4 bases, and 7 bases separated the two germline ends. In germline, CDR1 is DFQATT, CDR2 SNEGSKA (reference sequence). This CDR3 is CSARREYEQYF. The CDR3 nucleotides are TGCAGTGCTAGGAGGGAATACGAGCAGTACTTC.

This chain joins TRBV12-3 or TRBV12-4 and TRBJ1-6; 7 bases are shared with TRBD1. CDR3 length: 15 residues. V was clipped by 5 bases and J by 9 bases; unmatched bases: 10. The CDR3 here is CASSPRQGTGSPLHF. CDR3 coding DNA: TGTGCCAGCAGTCCCAGACAGGGTACCGGTTCACCCCTCCACTTT.

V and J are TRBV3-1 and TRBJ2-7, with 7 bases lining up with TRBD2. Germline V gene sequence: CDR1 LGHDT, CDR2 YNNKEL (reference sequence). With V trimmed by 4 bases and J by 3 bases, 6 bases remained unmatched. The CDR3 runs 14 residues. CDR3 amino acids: CASSRGGPRYEQYF. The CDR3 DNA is TGTGCCAGCAGCCGGGGGGGACCTCGCTACGAGCAGTACTTC.

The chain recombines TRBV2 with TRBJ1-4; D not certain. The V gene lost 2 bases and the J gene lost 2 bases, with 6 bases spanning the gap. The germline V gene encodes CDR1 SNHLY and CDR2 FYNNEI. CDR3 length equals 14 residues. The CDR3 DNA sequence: TGTGCCAGCAGTGAATTTCGGACTAATGAAAAACTGTTTTTT. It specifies CASSEFRTNEKLFF.

The CDR3 protein is CASSPRGRGGYTF. The CDR3 region has the DNA TGTGCCAGCAGCCCCAGGGGACGCGGGGGCTACACCTTC. This rearrangement joins TRBV7-9 to TRBJ1-2; a possible D gene is TRBD1 (6 bases). The germline CDR1 and CDR2 sequences are SEHNR and FQNEAQ (reference sequence). There are 13 residues in the CDR3. V shed 5 bases and J shed 8 bases, with 15 bases lying between them.

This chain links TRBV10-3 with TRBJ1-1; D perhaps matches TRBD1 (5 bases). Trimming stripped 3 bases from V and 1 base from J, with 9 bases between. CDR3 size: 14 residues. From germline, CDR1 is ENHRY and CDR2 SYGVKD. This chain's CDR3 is CAISEARENTEAFF. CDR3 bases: TGTGCCATCAGTGAAGCCAGGGAGAACACTGAAGCTTTCTTT.

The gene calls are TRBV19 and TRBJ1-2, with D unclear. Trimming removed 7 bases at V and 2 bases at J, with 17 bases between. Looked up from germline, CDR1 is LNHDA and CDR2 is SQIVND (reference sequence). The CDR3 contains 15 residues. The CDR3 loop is CASKPLRTENYGYTF. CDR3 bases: TGTGCCAGTAAACCACTTAGGACGGAAAACTATGGCTACACCTTC. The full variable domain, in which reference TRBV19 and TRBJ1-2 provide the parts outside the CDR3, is DGGITQSPKYLFRKEGQNVTLSCEQNLNHDAMYWYRQDPGQGLRLIYYSQIVNDFQKGDIAEGYSVSREKKESFPLTVTSAQKNPTAFYLCASKPLRTENYGYTFGSGTRLTVV.

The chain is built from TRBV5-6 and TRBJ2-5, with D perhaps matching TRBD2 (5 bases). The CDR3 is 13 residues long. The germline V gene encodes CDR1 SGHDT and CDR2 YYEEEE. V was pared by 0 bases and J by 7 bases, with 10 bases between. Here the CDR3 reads CASSLAVGGTQYF. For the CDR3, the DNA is TGTGCCAGCAGCTTGGCGGTAGGAGGGACCCAGTACTTC.

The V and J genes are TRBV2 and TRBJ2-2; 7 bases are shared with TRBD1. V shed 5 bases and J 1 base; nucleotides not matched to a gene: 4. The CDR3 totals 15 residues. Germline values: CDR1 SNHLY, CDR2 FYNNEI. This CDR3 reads CASSIGTVNTGELFF. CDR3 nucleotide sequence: TGTGCCAGCAGTATCGGGACAGTGAACACCGGGGAGCTGTTTTTT.

DNA of the CDR3: TGTGCCAGCAGTTTGGACACAGGGTTCGGAGAGACCCAGTACTTC. This gives the protein CASSLDTGFGETQYF. The gene calls are TRBV28 and TRBJ2-5, with a possible D match to TRBD1 (6 bases). The ends were cut back, 3 bases at V and 4 bases at J, with 15 bases in the middle. This CDR3 has 15 residues. Germline assignment: CDR1 MDHEN and CDR2 SYDVKM.

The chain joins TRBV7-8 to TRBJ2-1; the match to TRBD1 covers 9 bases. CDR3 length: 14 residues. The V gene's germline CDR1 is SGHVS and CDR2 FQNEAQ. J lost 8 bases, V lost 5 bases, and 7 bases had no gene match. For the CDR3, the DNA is TGTGCCAGCAGCGTAAACAGGGGGCAGGATGAGCAGTTCTTC. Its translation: CASSVNRGQDEQFF. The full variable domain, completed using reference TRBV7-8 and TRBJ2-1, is GAGVSQSPRYKVAKRGQDVALRCDPISGHVSLFWYQQALGQGPEFLTYFQNEAQLDKSGLPSDRFFAERPEGSVSTLKIQRTQQEDSAVYLCASSVNRGQDEQFFGPGTRLTVL.

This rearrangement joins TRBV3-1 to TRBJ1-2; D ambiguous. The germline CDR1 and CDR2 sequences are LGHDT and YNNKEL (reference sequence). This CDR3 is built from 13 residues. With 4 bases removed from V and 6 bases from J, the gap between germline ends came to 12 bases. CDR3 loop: CASSLRTVDGYTF. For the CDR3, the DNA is TGTGCCAGCAGCCTACGGACGGTTGATGGCTACACCTTC. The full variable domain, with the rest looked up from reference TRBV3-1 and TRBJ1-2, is DTAVSQTPKYLVTQMGNDKSIKCEQNLGHDTMYWYKQDSKKFLKIMFSYNNKELIINETVPNRFSPKSPDKAHLNLHINSLELGDSAVYFCASSLRTVDGYTFGSGTRLTVV.

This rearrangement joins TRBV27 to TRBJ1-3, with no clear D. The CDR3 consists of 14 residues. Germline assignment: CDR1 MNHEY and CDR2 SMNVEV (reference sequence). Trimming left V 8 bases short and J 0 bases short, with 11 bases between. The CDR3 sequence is CASGIGGSGNTIYF. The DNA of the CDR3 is TGTGCCAGCGGGATCGGCGGCTCTGGAAACACCATATATTTT.